The 22 T cell receptor beta chains below all came from one sample that was sequenced in a study of shared clonotypes between healthy human individuals. Repertoires were generated with immunoSEQ multiplex PCR, while TCRdb's copy carries only in-frame clones and drops some. The sample lists some 2,000,000 clones, roughly 95% occurring once. Sequenced sample: naive CD4+ T cells sorted from blood. Subset reported: CD45RA+ positively selected. The receptors originated from a man aged 18 to 29 in good health.

The rearrangement links TRBV27 to TRBJ2-7; no definite D call. Trimming cost V 3 bases and J 3 bases, with 9 bases left between them. The CDR3 length is 13 residues. Germline values: CDR1 MNHEY, CDR2 SMNVEV (reference sequence). The CDR3 sequence: CASSFRRLYEQYF. In nucleotides, the CDR3 is TGTGCCAGCAGTTTTCGACGGCTCTACGAGCAGTACTTC.

The CDR3 DNA is TGTGCCAGTAGTCCGAAGACAGGGTCGGACACCGGGGAGCTGTTTTTT. It translates to CASSPKTGSDTGELFF. The chain couples TRBV19 to TRBJ2-2, with TRBD1 matching 7 bases. V lost 5 bases and J lost 3; bases outside the gene matches: 9. This CDR3 is built from 16 residues. CDR1 LNHDA and CDR2 SQIVND come from the germline V gene (reference sequence).

The chain couples TRBV5-1 to TRBJ2-5, with 8 positions matching TRBD1. Germline V gene sequence: CDR1 SGHRS, CDR2 YFSETQ. This CDR3 has 16 amino acids. V lost 3 bases to trimming and J lost 2 bases; unmatched junction nucleotides: 9. This CDR3 reads CASSSGGSKQQETQYF. For the CDR3, the DNA is TGCGCCAGCAGCTCAGGGGGCAGCAAGCAACAAGAGACCCAGTACTTC.

This clone occurred once. V gene TRBV5-1 combines with J gene TRBJ2-3; D might be TRBD2 (5 bases). Per the germline V gene, CDR1 is SGHRS and CDR2 is YFSETQ. There are 17 residues in the CDR3. V lost 2 bases and J 2 bases, leaving 18 bases between the germline ends. CDR3 protein: CASSLPSGGPDTDTQYF. CDR3 DNA sequence: TGCGCCAGCAGCTTACCCTCGGGCGGGCCGGACACAGATACGCAGTATTTT.

The rearrangement joins TRBV6-4 to TRBJ2-2; D unclear. The germline CDR1 and CDR2 sequences are MRHNA and SNTAGT. The V end lost 6 bases, the J end lost 3 bases, and 11 bases lay between the germline ends. This CDR3 spans 14 amino acids. The DNA for the CDR3 is TGTGCCAGCAGAGTAGGTTTATACACCGGGGAGCTGTTTTTT. It codes for CASRVGLYTGELFF.

The chain links TRBV29-1 to TRBJ2-1, with TRBD2 identical over 8 bases. J was trimmed by 7 bases and V by 7 bases; bases with no gene match: 12. Looked up from germline, CDR1 is SQVTM and CDR2 is ANQGSEA. This CDR3 is 14 amino acids long. The CDR3 DNA reads TGCAGCGCCCCTACTGGCGGGAGGAGGAATGAGCAGTTCTTC. It specifies CSAPTGGRRNEQFF.

This rearrangement joins TRBV15 to TRBJ1-6; tentatively, D is TRBD1 (6 bases). The germline CDR1 and CDR2 sequences are LNHNV and YYDKDF (reference sequence). This CDR3 contains 16 residues. V gave up 1 base and J gave up 6 bases, with 13 bases separating them. For the CDR3, the DNA is TGTGCCACCAGCAGAGTTGGGGGCCAAGTTAATTCACCCCTCCACTTT. The encoded protein is CATSRVGGQVNSPLHF.

The chain is built from TRBV9 and TRBJ2-5; unclear D gene. Per germline, CDR1 SGDLS and CDR2 YYNGEE. Trimming took 4 bases from V and 5 from J, leaving 12 bases between them. The CDR3 contains 13 residues. The CDR3 sequence: CASSLTPSETQYF. The CDR3 region has the DNA TGTGCCAGCAGCTTGACACCCTCGGAGACCCAGTACTTC.

The chain uses TRBV5-1 and TRBJ1-2; D is uncertain. The CDR3 has 17 residues. The V end was cut by 4 bases, the J end by 0 bases, with 19 bases between. The germline CDR1 and CDR2 sequences are SGHRS and YFSETQ. CDR3 bases: TGCGCCAGCAGCCCCCGAGTTTCATCAGGAGCTAACTATGGCTACACCTTC. Translating it yields CASSPRVSSGANYGYTF.

J is TRBJ2-7 and V is TRBV7-2, with 11 nucleotides matching TRBD2. The CDR3 runs to 14 residues. Germline lookup yields CDR1 SGHTA and CDR2 FQGNSA. With 7 bases clipped from V and 5 bases from J, the junction kept 7 bases outside the gene matches. CDR3 DNA: TGTGCCAGCAAAATAGCGGGGGGGCGAGACGAGCAGTACTTC. Translation: CASKIAGGRDEQYF.

The CDR3 protein is CASSISAAGNTIYF. The DNA of the CDR3 is TGTGCCAGTAGTATTTCGGCAGCCGGAAACACCATATATTTT. J is TRBJ1-3 and V is TRBV19; no clear D gene. This CDR3 region has 14 residues. The V end lost 3 bases, the J end lost 4 bases, and 10 bases lay between the germline ends. Germline lookup yields CDR1 LNHDA and CDR2 SQIVND (reference sequence).

The chain couples TRBV28 to TRBJ2-7; 8 nucleotides align to TRBD2. The J segment lost 2 bases and the V segment lost 7 bases, leaving 16 bases of the junction unmatched. CDR1 is MDHEN and CDR2 is SYDVKM in the germline V gene. This CDR3 is 17 amino acids long. For the CDR3, the DNA is TGTGCCAGCAACACTCCCCCGGGGGGGTCATCGGCCTACGAGCAGTACTTC. This sequence encodes CASNTPPGGSSAYEQYF.

The V gene is TRBV2, the J gene TRBJ2-5, with no clear D. The germline gives CDR1 SNHLY, CDR2 FYNNEI. V lost 7 bases and J lost 0, with 6 bases in between. CDR3 length: 12 residues. The CDR3 DNA follows: TGTGCCAGCACAGACAACCAAGAGACCCAGTACTTC. This translates into CASTDNQETQYF.

V usage is TRBV5-4 and J usage is TRBJ2-5; D gene ambiguous. This CDR3 contains 14 residues. Germline V gene data show CDR1 as SGHNT and CDR2 as YYREEE (reference sequence). V was trimmed by 1 base and J by 2 bases, leaving 9 bases between them. The CDR3 here is CASSLTLTQETQYF. In nucleotides, the CDR3 is TGTGCCAGCAGCTTGACGCTAACACAAGAGACCCAGTACTTC.

This sequence joins TRBV7-2 and TRBJ1-2; D perhaps matches TRBD1 (6 bases). CDR1 SGHTA and CDR2 FQGNSA come from the germline V gene. The CDR3 is 14 amino acids. Trimming left V 3 bases short and J 6 bases short, with 14 bases between. In nucleotides, the CDR3 is TGTGCCAGCAGCTTCCCCGGGGGCGGGAATGGCTACACCTTC. Protein: CASSFPGGGNGYTF.

V usage is TRBV6-1 and J usage is TRBJ1-2, with D perhaps TRBD1 (5 bases). CDR1 and CDR2 (germline): MNHNS, SASEGT. The CDR3 consists of 13 residues. Between the trimmed V and J ends, which lost 5 bases and 3 bases, there was a span of 10 bases. CDR3 amino acids: CASSTTAHYGYTF. DNA for the CDR3: TGTGCCAGCAGTACGACAGCGCACTATGGCTACACCTTC.

This chain connects TRBV6-5 to TRBJ1-2; D gene uncertain. Trimming pared 5 bases from V and 5 bases from J, leaving 12 bases between. There are 13 residues in the CDR3. Germline CDR1 is MNHEY and CDR2 is SVGAGI. This chain's CDR3 is CASSRWQAYGYTF. CDR3 sequence (DNA): TGTGCCAGCAGTCGGTGGCAGGCGTATGGCTACACCTTC.

This chain uses TRBV7-9 with TRBJ2-2, with D perhaps given as TRBD1 or TRBD2 (5 bases each). V gave up 7 bases and J gave up 1 base, with 16 bases separating them. The CDR3 length is 16 residues. Germline V gives CDR1 SEHNR, CDR2 FQNEAQ (reference sequence). CDR3 amino acids: CASIPGPEMNTGELFF. DNA of the CDR3: TGTGCCAGCATTCCGGGACCAGAAATGAACACCGGGGAGCTGTTTTTT.

The chain recombines TRBV6-5 with TRBJ2-1; 10 bases fit TRBD2. V lost 10 bases and J lost 0; bases outside the gene matches: 6. CDR1 and CDR2 (germline): MNHEY, SVGAGI. There are 15 residues in the CDR3. CDR3 loop: CATGERGGSYNEQFF. The CDR3 DNA reads as TGTGCCACCGGGGAGCGGGGGGGCTCCTACAATGAGCAGTTCTTC.

V and J are TRBV30 and TRBJ2-5; D ambiguous. The CDR3 length is 14 residues. Trimming took 2 bases from V and 3 from J, leaving 13 bases between them. Germline V gene sequence: CDR1 GTSNPN, CDR2 SVGIG (reference sequence). CDR3 bases: TGTGCCTGGAGTACCTGGGCAGAAAAAGAGACCCAGTACTTC. The encoded protein is CAWSTWAEKETQYF. Combining the CDR3 with reference TRBV30 and TRBJ2-5 gives the whole variable domain SQTIHQWPATLVQPVGSPLSLECTVEGTSNPNLYWYRQAAGRGLQLLFYSVGIGQISSEVPQNLSASRPQDRQFILSSKKLLLSDSGFYLCAWSTWAEKETQYFGPGTRLLVL.

J is TRBJ2-2 and V is TRBV25-1; D gene unclear. V lost 6 bases to trimming and J lost 4 bases, with 12 bases between them. The CDR3 consists of 14 residues. The V gene's germline CDR1 is MGHDK and CDR2 SYGVNS. The CDR3 DNA reads TGTGCCAGCAGCGGGCCCTTGGGCACCGGGGAGCTGTTTTTT. This sequence encodes CASSGPLGTGELFF.

The genes are TRBV5-1 and TRBJ1-2; D unresolved. Trimming took off 5 bases at V and 8 bases at J, with 19 bases between the two ends. The CDR3 runs 14 residues. CDR1 is SGHRS, CDR2 YFSETQ, per germline. CDR3 region: CASSSRTADPGYTF. The CDR3 DNA sequence: TGCGCCAGCAGTTCTCGGACTGCGGATCCGGGCTACACCTTC.